The 27 T cell receptor beta chains in this list originate from one sample, sequenced in a study of early T cells in non-severe SARS-CoV-2 infection. TCRdb redid the calling of the 5' RACE reads with MiXCR, one entry per CDR3 protein. The sample consists of about 26,000 distinct CDR3 sequences, roughly 5% of them appearing once. Sequenced sample: whole blood. These receptors came from an adult who was a healthcare worker with PCR-confirmed SARS-CoV-2 infection or an uninfected control (not recorded which).

This clonotype showed up many times. The chain uses TRBV7-8 and TRBJ1-6; no definite D call. The germline V gene has CDR1 SGHVS and CDR2 FQNEAQ. Trimming removed 2 bases at V and 3 bases at J, with 11 bases between. This CDR3 comprises 16 residues. CDR3 region: CASSLTVTSYNSPLHF. In DNA, the CDR3 is TGTGCCAGCAGCTTAACTGTGACCAGCTATAATTCACCCCTCCACTTT.

This clonotype has at least ten counts. The genes are TRBV4-2 and TRBJ1-6; no clear D. V lost 8 bases to trimming and J lost 7 bases, with 9 bases between them. Germline CDR1 and CDR2: LGHNA and YNFKEQ. The length of the CDR3 is 12 residues. The CDR3 is CASGSQNSPLHF. CDR3 DNA: TGTGCCAGCGGCTCACAGAATTCACCCCTCCACTTT.

This clonotype was picked up many times. The chain couples TRBV7-2 to TRBJ1-2; TRBD1 aligns across 9 bases. Unmatched junction bases numbered 6, after V lost 5 bases and J lost 2 bases. Germline V gene sequence: CDR1 SGHTA, CDR2 FQGNSA. CDR3 length equals 15 residues. CDR3 sequence (DNA): TGTGCCAGCAGCACCACCACAGGGGGCAACTATGGCTACACCTTC. It codes for CASSTTTGGNYGYTF.

On this clonotype itself: A much larger clone lies one base from this, so it may be a read error. The CDR3 ends on some other residue instead of the conserved phenylalanine or tryptophan, so this is likely a read error. This chain links TRBV18 with TRBJ1-1, with TRBD1 matching 7 bases. V dropped 4 bases and J dropped 0; count of bases not matched to a gene: 8. This CDR3 has 16 amino acids. Looked up from germline, CDR1 is KGHSH and CDR2 is LQKENI. The CDR3 is CASSRYEGALNTEAFS. The CDR3 bases are TGTGCCAGCTCACGCTACGAGGGGGCCTTGAACACTGAAGCTTTCTCT.

This clonotype was found many times. The chain couples TRBV4-1 to TRBJ1-3, with D unclear. Germline V gene lookup returns CDR1 MGHRA and CDR2 YSYEKL. The CDR3 consists of 14 residues. V was trimmed by 1 base and J by 0 bases, leaving 4 bases between them. The CDR3 sequence: CASSQVSSGNTIYF. CDR3 nucleotides: TGCGCCAGCAGCCAAGTGAGCTCTGGAAACACCATATATTTT.

V usage is TRBV5-4 and J usage is TRBJ2-1, with D perhaps being TRBD1 or TRBD2 (5 bases each). The V end was cut by 4 bases, the J end by 4 bases, with 12 bases between. The CDR3 is made up of 14 amino acids. Germline-derived CDR1 and CDR2 are SGHNT and YYREEE (reference sequence). Here the CDR3 reads CASSDPGRYNEQFF. The CDR3 DNA follows: TGTGCCAGCAGCGACCCGGGACGGTACAATGAGCAGTTCTTC.

This clonotype was counted many times. V and J are TRBV10-3 and TRBJ2-3; tentatively, D is TRBD1 or TRBD2 (5 bases each). Germline CDR1 and CDR2: ENHRY and SYGVKD. CDR3 length: 14 residues. V lost 2 bases to trimming and J lost 4 bases, with 10 bases between them. As DNA, the CDR3 is TGTGCCATCAGTGAGGGGAGAGGGGCAGATACGCAGTATTTT. Its translation: CAISEGRGADTQYF.

The table lists this clonotype with many counts. This chain links TRBV6-5 with TRBJ1-5, with TRBD1 matching 8 bases. Germline-derived CDR1 and CDR2 are MNHEY and SVGAGI. The CDR3 is 13 amino acids. Unmatched junction bases numbered 2, after V lost 5 bases and J lost 5 bases. The DNA of the CDR3 is TGTGCCAGCAGTCAGGGGGCCCATCAGCCCCAGCATTTT. Translated: CASSQGAHQPQHF.

The chain links TRBV3-1 to TRBJ2-3; D not certain. The V end lost 2 bases, the J end lost 0 bases, and 12 bases lay between the germline ends. This CDR3 has 16 amino acids. Looked up from germline, CDR1 is LGHDT and CDR2 is YNNKEL (reference sequence). Here the CDR3 DNA reads TGTGCCAGCAGCCAAATTCCTAGACACAGCACAGATACGCAGTATTTT. Its protein product is CASSQIPRHSTDTQYF.

This clonotype occurred many times. The chain employs TRBV6-2 or TRBV6-3 and TRBJ1-2; 8 bases are a match to TRBD1. Germline loops: CDR1 MNHEY, CDR2 SVGEGT. Trimming cost V 6 bases and J 5 bases; bases outside gene matches: 5. This CDR3 contains 13 residues. In DNA form, the CDR3 reads TGTGCCAGCAGCCAGGACAGGGCGTATGGCTACACCTTC. Amino acids: CASSQDRAYGYTF.

This clonotype was observed a handful of times. The chain is built from TRBV9 and TRBJ2-7; D not certain. The length of the CDR3 is 14 residues. Looked up from germline, CDR1 is SGDLS and CDR2 is YYNGEE. V was shortened by 4 bases and J by 0 bases, with 11 bases between the two germline ends. The CDR3 nucleotides read TGTGCCAGCAGCCCAGGACGGAACTCCTACGAGCAGTACTTC. Amino acid sequence: CASSPGRNSYEQYF.

At least ten counts were recorded for this clonotype. The V and J genes are TRBV29-1 and TRBJ1-1; D might be TRBD1 (5 bases). V lost 6 bases to trimming and J lost 1 base, with 12 bases between them. The CDR3 is made up of 13 amino acids. Germline CDR1 reads SQVTM; CDR2 reads ANQGSEA. As DNA, the CDR3 is TGCAGCGTGCGGGCAGGGCCGAACACTGAAGCTTTCTTT. It encodes CSVRAGPNTEAFF.

This clonotype turned up a few times. V and J are TRBV2 and TRBJ1-2, with no clear D. The germline V and J ends were trimmed by 3 bases and 6 bases, with 14 bases remaining between them. Looked up from germline, CDR1 is SNHLY and CDR2 is FYNNEI. The CDR3 loop spans 14 amino acids. The CDR3 reads CASSDRQAINGYTF. The CDR3 nucleotides are TGTGCCAGCAGTGATAGGCAGGCAATCAATGGCTACACCTTC.

In its sample, this clonotype ranks as medium-sized. V is TRBV7-9 and J is TRBJ1-3; D call uncertain. The CDR3 runs 15 residues. Germline-derived CDR1 and CDR2 are SEHNR and FQNEAQ (reference sequence). V was trimmed by 6 bases and J by 1 base, leaving 13 bases between them. For the CDR3, the DNA is TGTGCCAGCAGGACCGACGAGGGTTCTGGAAACACCATATATTTT. Protein sequence: CASRTDEGSGNTIYF.

There are many counts of this clonotype. It is likely a read error, because the conserved phenylalanine at the end of the CDR3 is missing. The chain uses TRBV5-1 and TRBJ2-1; tentative D call: TRBD1 (6 bases). Trimming removed 2 bases at V and 8 bases at J, with 17 bases between. Germline assignment: CDR1 SGHRS and CDR2 YFSETQ. The CDR3 loop spans 15 amino acids. In DNA form, the CDR3 reads TGCGCCAGCAGCTTTTCGGCAGGGGAGATGGATGAGCAGTTCTCC. This translates into CASSFSAGEMDEQFS.

This clonotype was picked up a small number of times. The genes are TRBV29-1 and TRBJ1-1; D is perhaps TRBD1 (6 bases). The CDR3 runs to 15 residues. Deletions cut 4 bases from V and 4 bases from J, with 19 bases between. Germline V gives CDR1 SQVTM, CDR2 ANQGSEA. The CDR3 here is CSVGHQQGGGTEAFF. The CDR3 DNA reads TGCAGCGTTGGGCATCAACAGGGAGGAGGCACTGAAGCTTTCTTT.

A few counts support this clonotype. CDR3 amino acids: CSVVGQKETQYF. Written as DNA, the CDR3 is TGCAGCGTAGTCGGACAGAAAGAGACCCAGTACTTC. The rearrangement links TRBV29-1 to TRBJ2-5; maybe TRBD1 (6 bases). CDR1 and CDR2 from the germline V gene are SQVTM and ANQGSEA. CDR3 length: 12 amino acids. Trimming stripped 6 bases from V and 3 bases from J, with 11 bases between.

The V and J genes are TRBV7-9 and TRBJ2-7; D tentatively fits TRBD1 or TRBD2 (5 bases each). There are 14 residues in the CDR3. Germline values: CDR1 SEHNR, CDR2 FQNEAQ (reference sequence). V lost 2 bases, J lost 3 bases, and 11 bases lay in between. The CDR3: CASSLLLGDYEQYF. DNA for the CDR3: TGTGCCAGCAGCTTATTACTAGGGGACTACGAGCAGTACTTC.

The table lists this clonotype with many counts. The chain is built from TRBV18 and TRBJ1-4; TRBD1 is a possible D gene (5 bases). This CDR3 comprises 14 residues. V shed 2 bases and J shed 5 bases, with 9 bases lying between them. Germline loops: CDR1 KGHSH, CDR2 LQKENI. CDR3 in amino acids: CASSPGTENEKLFF. The CDR3 nucleotides are TGTGCCAGCTCACCAGGGACCGAGAATGAAAAACTGTTTTTT.

This clonotype appeared many times. This sequence joins TRBV3-1 and TRBJ1-2, with 8 positions matching TRBD1. Germline-derived CDR1 and CDR2 are LGHDT and YNNKEL (reference sequence). The ends lost 6 bases at V and 5 bases at J; junction bases unmatched: 8. The CDR3 has 14 residues. Here the CDR3 DNA reads TGTGCCAGCAGTTACGGACAGGGTAGTTATGGCTACACCTTC. Protein: CASSYGQGSYGYTF.

This clonotype has more than one count but fewer than ten. V and J are TRBV2 and TRBJ2-5, with D possibly being TRBD2 (6 bases). The germline gives CDR1 SNHLY, CDR2 FYNNEI. CDR3 length equals 13 residues. V was clipped by 1 base and J by 9 bases, with 12 bases between them. CDR3 DNA: TGTGCCAGCAGTGAAGTGCGGAGCGGGTCCCAGTACTTC. It translates to CASSEVRSGSQYF. Combining the CDR3 with reference TRBV2 and TRBJ2-5 gives the whole variable domain EPEVTQTPSHQVTQMGQEVILRCVPISNHLYFYWYRQILGQKVEFLVSFYNNEISEKSEIFDDQFSVERPDGSNFTLKIRSTKLEDSAMYFCASSEVRSGSQYFGPGTRLLVL.

This clonotype was observed many times. The chain's CDR3 is CASSLGDGTANTGELFF. The CDR3 DNA reads TGTGCCAGCAGCTTAGGCGACGGAACAGCGAACACCGGGGAGCTGTTTTTT. The V call is TRBV7-6, the J call TRBJ2-2; D not resolved. This CDR3 has 17 residues. The V gene lost 1 base and the J gene lost 0 bases, with 12 bases spanning the gap. CDR1 is SGHVS, CDR2 FNYEAQ, per germline.

This clonotype showed up many times. This chain connects TRBV10-2 to TRBJ1-1; possibly TRBD1 for D (6 bases). Per the germline V gene, CDR1 is WSHSY and CDR2 is SAAADI. V lost 8 bases and J lost 3, with 16 bases in between. The CDR3 extends over 14 amino acids. In DNA form, the CDR3 reads TGCGCCAGCGCCTCGCACAGGGAAGACACTGAAGCTTTCTTT. Translating it yields CASASHREDTEAFF.

This clonotype was found many times. The chain joins TRBV7-6 to TRBJ2-7, with D perhaps TRBD1 or TRBD2 (5 bases each). The CDR3 covers 14 residues. V was trimmed by 3 bases and J by 5 bases, leaving 14 bases between them. Germline CDR1 SGHVS, CDR2 FNYEAQ. CDR3 loop: CASSFRDRTNEQYF. CDR3 coding DNA: TGTGCCAGCAGCTTCCGGGACCGGACGAACGAGCAGTACTTC.

In this sample, this clonotype turned up a few times. CDR3 nucleotides: TGCAGCGTGCGCTCCGATACGCAGTATTTT. Encoded protein: CSVRSDTQYF. V and J are TRBV29-1 and TRBJ2-3; no firm D call. Germline loops: CDR1 SQVTM, CDR2 ANQGSEA. The CDR3 runs 10 residues. V was trimmed by 6 bases and J by 6 bases, leaving 7 bases between them.

This clonotype was detected many times. V is TRBV5-1 and J is TRBJ1-1; tentatively, D is TRBD1 (6 bases). Trimming removed 7 bases from V and 5 bases from J, with 15 bases in between. There are 13 residues in the CDR3. CDR1 is SGHRS, CDR2 YFSETQ, per germline. CDR3 sequence: CASYSGQKTEAFF. CDR3 DNA: TGCGCCAGCTACTCCGGACAGAAGACTGAAGCTTTCTTT.

This clonotype has ten or more counts. J is TRBJ2-7 and V is TRBV9; 9 nucleotides agree with TRBD1. V shed 3 bases and J 3 bases; nucleotides not matched to a gene: 4. Germline CDR1 reads SGDLS; CDR2 reads YYNGEE. The CDR3 spans 14 residues. The CDR3 nucleotides read TGTGCCAGCAGCGAGGGACAGGGTAACTACGAGCAGTACTTC. Translated, it gives CASSEGQGNYEQYF.